This T cell receptor beta chain appears in the sequencing data of a study of cytomegalovirus exposure and HLA in healthy donors. Notes on this clone: Its antigen is undetermined.

Overall study findings and caveats: Using a false discovery rate of 0.05, a later analysis showed that about 16,000 TCR beta sequences were associated with HLA alleles. Accurate prediction of HLA-A and HLA-B alleles (for most subjects) was reportedly achieved from TCR beta sequences.

The PCR made use of 60 Vbeta and 13 Jbeta primers. Data came from immunoSEQ multiplex PCR; TCRdb stores just in-frame clones and leaves some out. Its listing shows some 72,000 clones. V lost 6 bases, J lost 4 bases, and 6 bases stayed unmatched. The CDR3 runs 13 residues. The V gene's germline CDR1 is MNHNS and CDR2 SASEGT. The rearrangement uses TRBV6-1 and TRBJ2-7, with 7 bases fitting TRBD1. The sequencing sample was made of PBMCs. This clonotype was sampled from a boy between 10 and 17 years old in good health and CMV-seronegative. The CDR3 coding sequence is TGTGCCAGCAGCCCAGGGGGAACGTACGAGCAGTACTTC. Its translation: CASSPGGTYEQYF.